The 9 T cell receptor beta chains presented below share a single source sample, sequenced in a study of read filtering for tumor transcriptome and immune sequencing. The library was built from about 400 ng RNA with molecular barcoded adaptors for alpha/delta and beta/gamma chains. TCRdb processed the reads anew with MiXCR; each CDR3 protein has one entry. This table has about 30,000 distinct CDR3 sequences, less than 20% appearing once. Sequencing was performed on a population of CD138-negative cells sorted from bone marrow. The receptors were gathered from a donor aged 40 or older with multiple myeloma.

With respect to this clonotype: A far larger clone is one base from this, pointing to a likely read error. The chain couples TRBV7-9 to TRBJ2-7; 14 bases fit TRBD2. Germline values: CDR1 SEHNR, CDR2 FQNEAQ (reference sequence). The CDR3 is 18 amino acids. The CDR3 sequence is CAISPTRLAGGPSYEQYF. CDR3 DNA: TGTGCCATCAGCCCAACGAGACTAGCGGGAGGGCCCTCGTACGAGCAGTACTTC.

J is TRBJ2-1 and V is TRBV4-2, with 12 positions matching TRBD2. CDR1 and CDR2 from the germline V gene are LGHNA and YNFKEQ. V was clipped by 0 bases and J by 6 bases; unmatched bases: 3. The CDR3 consists of 16 residues. CDR3 amino acids: CASSQETSGRFNEQFF. For the CDR3, the DNA is TGTGCCAGCAGCCAAGAAACTAGCGGGAGGTTCAATGAGCAGTTCTTC.

This chain joins TRBV7-3 and TRBJ2-3, with D maybe TRBD2 (6 bases). The V end was cut by 6 bases, the J end by 5 bases, with 12 bases between. This CDR3 contains 13 residues. From germline, CDR1 is SGHTA and CDR2 FQGTGA. Here the CDR3 reads CASRLAVGDTQYF. The CDR3 region has the DNA TGTGCCAGCAGATTAGCGGTAGGAGATACGCAGTATTTT.

At least ten counts were recorded for this clonotype. The CDR3 DNA reads as TGTGCCAGCAGAATACAGGGAAATGCGGGGGCCAACGTCCTGACTTTC. This sequence encodes CASRIQGNAGANVLTF. The chain combines TRBV28 with TRBJ2-6, with D possibly matching TRBD1 (6 bases). Germline CDR1 MDHEN, CDR2 SYDVKM. The CDR3 has 16 residues. Trimming pared 6 bases from V and 4 bases from J, leaving 16 bases between.

As to this clonotype: This clone may be a read error of a much larger clone one base away. The chain carries TRBV6-6 and TRBJ1-2; 7 bases map to TRBD1. The CDR3 consists of 13 residues. Germline V gives CDR1 MNHNY, CDR2 SVGAGI (reference sequence). Written as DNA, the CDR3 is TGTGCCAGCAGTAAGGGACAGACCTATGGCCACACCTTC. Its protein product is CASSKGQTYGHTF.

This clonotype was counted many times. V is TRBV20-1 and J is TRBJ2-3, with 8 bases lining up with TRBD1. The V segment lost 6 bases and the J segment 4 bases; nucleotides outside the gene matches: 9. The CDR3 spans 14 residues. Germline assignment: CDR1 DFQATT and CDR2 SNEGSKA (reference sequence). The CDR3 here is CSAPGQGKADTQYF. CDR3 nucleotide sequence: TGCAGTGCCCCTGGACAGGGAAAAGCAGATACGCAGTATTTT.

This clonotype was counted a few times. The V gene is TRBV11-2, the J gene TRBJ1-4; D not certain. This CDR3 is 14 amino acids long. Germline lookup yields CDR1 SGHAT and CDR2 FQNNGV. V gave up 1 base and J gave up 8 bases, with 11 bases separating them. The CDR3 reads CASSLVVTREKLFF. The CDR3, as DNA: TGTGCCAGCAGCTTAGTGGTGACACGCGAAAAACTGTTTTTT.

This clonotype was detected ten times or more. The chain employs TRBV6-5 and TRBJ2-7; maybe TRBD2 (5 bases). The V gene's germline CDR1 is MNHEY and CDR2 SVGAGI. The CDR3 runs to 14 residues. Trimming pared 6 bases from V and 3 bases from J, leaving 15 bases between. CDR3 coding DNA: TGTGCCAGCAGCACCCTCCGGGGAATCTACGAGCAGTACTTC. As protein: CASSTLRGIYEQYF.

This clonotype showed up many times. V is TRBV20-1 and J is TRBJ2-3; D remains unclear. The CDR3 length is 15 residues. Deletions cut 3 bases from V and 0 bases from J, with 13 bases between. CDR1 and CDR2 from the germline V gene are DFQATT and SNEGSKA (reference sequence). In DNA, the CDR3 is TGCAGTGCTAGCTCTAGGAAGATTAGCACAGATACGCAGTATTTT. This translates into CSASSRKISTDTQYF.